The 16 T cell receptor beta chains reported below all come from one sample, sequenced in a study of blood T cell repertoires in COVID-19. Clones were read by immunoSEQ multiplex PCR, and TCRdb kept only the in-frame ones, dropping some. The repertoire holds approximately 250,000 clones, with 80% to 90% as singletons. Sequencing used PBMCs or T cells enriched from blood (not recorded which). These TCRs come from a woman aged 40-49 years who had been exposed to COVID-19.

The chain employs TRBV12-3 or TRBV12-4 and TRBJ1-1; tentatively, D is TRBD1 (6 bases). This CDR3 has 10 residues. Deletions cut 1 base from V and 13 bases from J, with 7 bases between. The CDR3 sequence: CASSLDRVFF. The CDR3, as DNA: TGTGCCAGCAGTTTAGACAGGGTTTTCTTT.

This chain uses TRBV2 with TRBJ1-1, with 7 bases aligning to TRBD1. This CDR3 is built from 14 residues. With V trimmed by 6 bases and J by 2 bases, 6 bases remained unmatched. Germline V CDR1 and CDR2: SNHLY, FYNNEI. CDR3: CASSATGLNTEAFF. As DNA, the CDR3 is TGTGCCAGCAGCGCGACAGGGCTCAACACTGAAGCTTTCTTT.

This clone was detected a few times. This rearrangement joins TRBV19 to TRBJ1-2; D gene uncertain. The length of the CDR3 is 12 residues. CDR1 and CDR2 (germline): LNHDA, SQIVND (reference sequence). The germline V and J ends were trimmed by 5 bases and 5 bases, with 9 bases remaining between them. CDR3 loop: CASSVGPYGYTF. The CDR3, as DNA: TGTGCCAGTAGTGTGGGCCCTTATGGCTACACCTTC.

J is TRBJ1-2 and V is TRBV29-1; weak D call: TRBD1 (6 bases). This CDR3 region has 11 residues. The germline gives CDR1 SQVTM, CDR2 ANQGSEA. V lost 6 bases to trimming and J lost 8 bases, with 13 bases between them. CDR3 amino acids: CSVERGSGYTF. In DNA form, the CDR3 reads TGCAGCGTCGAGAGGGGGAGCGGCTACACCTTC.

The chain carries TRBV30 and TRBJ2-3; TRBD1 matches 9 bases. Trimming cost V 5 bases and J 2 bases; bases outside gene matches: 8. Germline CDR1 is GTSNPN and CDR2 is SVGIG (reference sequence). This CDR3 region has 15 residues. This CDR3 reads CAWWGDRDNTDTQYF. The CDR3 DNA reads TGTGCCTGGTGGGGGGACAGGGACAACACAGATACGCAGTATTTT.

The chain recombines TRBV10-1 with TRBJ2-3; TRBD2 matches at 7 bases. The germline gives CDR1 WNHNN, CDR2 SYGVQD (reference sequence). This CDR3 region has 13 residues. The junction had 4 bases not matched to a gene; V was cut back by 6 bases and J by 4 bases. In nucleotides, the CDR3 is TGCGCCAGCAGGTGGGGGGGAGCAGATACGCAGTATTTT. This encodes CASRWGGADTQYF.

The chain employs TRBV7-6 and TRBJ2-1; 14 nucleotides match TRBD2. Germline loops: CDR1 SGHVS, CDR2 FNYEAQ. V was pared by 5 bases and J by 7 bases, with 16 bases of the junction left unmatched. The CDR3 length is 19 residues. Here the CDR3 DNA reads TGTGCCAGCAGCCCCGCCCGCGGGACTAGCGGGAGAAGCCGAAATGAGCAGTTCTTC. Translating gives CASSPARGTSGRSRNEQFF.

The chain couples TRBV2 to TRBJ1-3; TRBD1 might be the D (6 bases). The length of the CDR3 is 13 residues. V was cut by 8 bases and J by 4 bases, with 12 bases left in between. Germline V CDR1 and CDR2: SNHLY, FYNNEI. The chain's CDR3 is CASSQGQGNTIYF. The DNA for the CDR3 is TGTGCCAGCTCACAGGGCCAAGGAAACACCATATATTTT.

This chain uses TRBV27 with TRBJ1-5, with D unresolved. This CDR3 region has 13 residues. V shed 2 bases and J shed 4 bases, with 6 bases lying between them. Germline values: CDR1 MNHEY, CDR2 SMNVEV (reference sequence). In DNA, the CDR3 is TGTGCCAGCAGTTTAGAGAGGAATCAGCCCCAGCATTTT. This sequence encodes CASSLERNQPQHF.

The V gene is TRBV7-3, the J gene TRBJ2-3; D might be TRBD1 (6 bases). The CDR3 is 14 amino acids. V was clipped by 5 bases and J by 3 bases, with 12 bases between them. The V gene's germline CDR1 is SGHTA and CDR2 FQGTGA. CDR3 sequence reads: CASSHRDRTDTQYF. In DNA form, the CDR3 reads TGTGCCAGCAGCCACCGAGACAGGACAGATACGCAGTATTTT.

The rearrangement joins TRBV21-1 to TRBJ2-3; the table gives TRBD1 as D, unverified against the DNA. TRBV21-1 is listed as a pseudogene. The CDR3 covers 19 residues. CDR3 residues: CASSKAGRRTGLGTDTQYF. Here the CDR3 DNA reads TGTGCCAGCAGCAAAGCAGGTAGACGGACAGGGCTTGGCACAGATACGCAGTATTTT.

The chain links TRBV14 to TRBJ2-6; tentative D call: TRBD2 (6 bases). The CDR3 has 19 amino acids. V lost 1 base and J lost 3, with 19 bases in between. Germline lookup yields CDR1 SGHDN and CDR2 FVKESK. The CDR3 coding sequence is TGTGCCAGCAGCCAAGTGGCGGGGAAGGTTTTTTTTGGGGCCAACGTCCTGACTTTC. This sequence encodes CASSQVAGKVFFGANVLTF. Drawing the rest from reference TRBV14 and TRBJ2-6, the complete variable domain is EAGVTQFPSHSVIEKGQTVTLRCDPISGHDNLYWYRRVMGKEIKFLLHFVKESKQDESGMPNNRFLAERTGGTYSTLKVQPAELEDSGVYFCASSQVAGKVFFGANVLTFGAGSRLTVL.

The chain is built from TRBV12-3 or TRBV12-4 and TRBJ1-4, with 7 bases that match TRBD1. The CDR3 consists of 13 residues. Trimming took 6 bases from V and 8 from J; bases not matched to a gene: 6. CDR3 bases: TGTGCCAGCAGACCGGGACAGTTGGAAAAACTGTTTTTT. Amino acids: CASRPGQLEKLFF.

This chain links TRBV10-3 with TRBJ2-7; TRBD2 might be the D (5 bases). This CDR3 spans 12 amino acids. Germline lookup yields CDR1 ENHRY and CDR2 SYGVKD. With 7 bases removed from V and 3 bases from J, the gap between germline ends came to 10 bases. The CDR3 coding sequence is TGTGCCATCATGGACGGGAACTACGAGCAGTACGTC. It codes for CAIMDGNYEQYV.

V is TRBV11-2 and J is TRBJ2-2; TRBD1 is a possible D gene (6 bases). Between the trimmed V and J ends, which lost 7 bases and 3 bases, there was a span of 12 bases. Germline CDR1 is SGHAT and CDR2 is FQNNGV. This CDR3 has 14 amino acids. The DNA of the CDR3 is TGTGCCAGCACCTTGAGGGGGTACACCGGGGAGCTGTTTTTT. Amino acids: CASTLRGYTGELFF.

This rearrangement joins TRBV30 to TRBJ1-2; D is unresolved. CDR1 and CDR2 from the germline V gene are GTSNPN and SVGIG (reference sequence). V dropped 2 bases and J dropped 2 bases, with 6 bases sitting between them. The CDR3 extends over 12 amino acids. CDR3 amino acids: CAWSTGNYGYTF. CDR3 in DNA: TGTGCCTGGAGTACGGGGAACTATGGCTACACCTTC.